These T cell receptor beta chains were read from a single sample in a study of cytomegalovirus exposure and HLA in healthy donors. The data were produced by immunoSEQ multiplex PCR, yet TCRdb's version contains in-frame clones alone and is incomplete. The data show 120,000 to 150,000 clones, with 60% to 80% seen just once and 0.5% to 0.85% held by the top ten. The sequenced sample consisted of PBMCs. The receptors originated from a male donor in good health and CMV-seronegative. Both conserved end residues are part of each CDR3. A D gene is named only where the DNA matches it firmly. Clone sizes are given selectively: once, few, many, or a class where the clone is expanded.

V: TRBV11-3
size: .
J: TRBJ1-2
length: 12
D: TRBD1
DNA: TGTGCCAGCAGCTCACGCACCGGGACAGACGAATTC
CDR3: CASSSRTGTDEF

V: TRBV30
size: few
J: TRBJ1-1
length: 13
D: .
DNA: TGTGCCTGGAGCGGTAATACGGACACTGAAGCTTTCTTT
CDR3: CAWSGNTDTEAFF

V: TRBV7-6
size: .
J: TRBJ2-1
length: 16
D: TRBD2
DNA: TGTGCCAGCAGCCTAAGGACTAGCGGCCCCTACAATGAGCAGTTCTTC
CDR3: CASSLRTSGPYNEQFF

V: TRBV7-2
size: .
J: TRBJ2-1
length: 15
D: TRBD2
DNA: TGTGCCAGCAGCTTAAAGGGAGGGACCTACAATGAGCAGTTCTTC
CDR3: CASSLKGGTYNEQFF

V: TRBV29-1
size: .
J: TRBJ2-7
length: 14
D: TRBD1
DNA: TGCAGCGTTCAACCGACAGGGAGCCCCTACGAGCAGTACTTC
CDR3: CSVQPTGSPYEQYF

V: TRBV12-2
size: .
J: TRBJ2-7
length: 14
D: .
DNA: TGTGCAAGTCGCTCCTACAGGGGGCGATACGAGCAGTACTTC
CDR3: CASRSYRGRYEQYF

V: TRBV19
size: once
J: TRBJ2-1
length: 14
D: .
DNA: TGTGCCAGTAGTCCTTTCCCTTCCTACAATGAGCAGTTCTTC
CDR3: CASSPFPSYNEQFF

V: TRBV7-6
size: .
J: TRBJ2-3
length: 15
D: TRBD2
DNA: TGTGCCAGCAGTCCCGGGACTAGCGGGGTCGGTACGCAGTATTTT
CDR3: CASSPGTSGVGTQYF

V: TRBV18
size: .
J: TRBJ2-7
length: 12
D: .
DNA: TGTGCCAGCTCACCGCAAACCTACGAGCAGTACTTC
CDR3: CASSPQTYEQYF

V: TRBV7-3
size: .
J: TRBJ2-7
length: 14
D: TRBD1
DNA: TGTGCCAGCAGCCACGGACAGGGCACCTACGAGCAGTACTTC
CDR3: CASSHGQGTYEQYF

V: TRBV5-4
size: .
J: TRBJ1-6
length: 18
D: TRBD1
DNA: TGTGCCAGCAGCTTCGAACAAATAGGACAGGGTCTTCTTTCACCCCTCCACTTT
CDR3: CASSFEQIGQGLLSPLHF

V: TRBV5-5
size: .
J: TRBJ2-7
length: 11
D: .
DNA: TGTGCCAGCAGCTTTTACTACGAGCAGTACTTC
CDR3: CASSFYYEQYF

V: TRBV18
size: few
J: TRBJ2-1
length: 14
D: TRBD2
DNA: TGTGCCACCGGCAAGCGGGGGGGCCCCAATGAGCAGTTCTTC
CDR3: CATGKRGGPNEQFF

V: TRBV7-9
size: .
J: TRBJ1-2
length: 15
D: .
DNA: TGTGCCAGCAGCTTAGATTTCGGTCGCAACTATGGCTACACCTTC
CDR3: CASSLDFGRNYGYTF

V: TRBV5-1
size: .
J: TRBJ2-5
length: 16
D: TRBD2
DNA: TGCGCCAGCAGCTTGGTCCCTAGCGGGAGGGCGGAGACCCAGTACTTC
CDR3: CASSLVPSGRAETQYF

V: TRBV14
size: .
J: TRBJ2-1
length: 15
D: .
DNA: TGTGCCAGCAGCCAAACAGGGAGCTCCTACAATGAGCAGTTCTTC
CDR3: CASSQTGSSYNEQFF

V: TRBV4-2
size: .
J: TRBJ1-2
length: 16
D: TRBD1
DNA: TGTGCCAGCAGCCAGATCTCAGACAGGGGCCCGTACGGCTACACCTTC
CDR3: CASSQISDRGPYGYTF

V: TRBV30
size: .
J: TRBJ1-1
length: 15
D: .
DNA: TGTGCCTGGAGTACGATTGAAGGGGGAATCCCTGAAGCTTTCTTT
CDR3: CAWSTIEGGIPEAFF

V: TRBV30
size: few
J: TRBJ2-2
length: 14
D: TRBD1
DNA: TGTGCCTGGAGGGACAGGGGTGCCACCGGGGAGCTGTTTTTT
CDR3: CAWRDRGATGELFF

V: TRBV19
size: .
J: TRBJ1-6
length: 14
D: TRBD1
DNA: TGTGCCAGTAGGGACAGGGGGCTGGATTCACCCCTCCACTTT
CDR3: CASRDRGLDSPLHF

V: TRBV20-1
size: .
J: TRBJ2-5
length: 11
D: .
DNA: TGCAGTGCTACCGGGCAAGAGACCCAGTACTTC
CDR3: CSATGQETQYF

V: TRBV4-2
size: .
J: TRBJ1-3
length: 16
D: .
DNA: TGTGCCAGCAGCCAAGGGACAGACAGCTCTGGAAACACCATATATTTT
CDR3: CASSQGTDSSGNTIYF

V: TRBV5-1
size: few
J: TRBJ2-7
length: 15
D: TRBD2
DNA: TGCGCCAGCAGTCAAACCGGGACTAGAACCTACGAGCAGTACTTC
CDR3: CASSQTGTRTYEQYF

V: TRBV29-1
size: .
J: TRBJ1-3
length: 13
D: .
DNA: TGCAGCGGGGCCCTCGGGGCTGGAAACACCATATATTTT
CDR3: CSGALGAGNTIYF

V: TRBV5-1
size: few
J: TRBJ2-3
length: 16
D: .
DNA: TGCGCCAGCAGCTTGGAACAGCAAACCCACACAGATACGCAGTATTTT
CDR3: CASSLEQQTHTDTQYF

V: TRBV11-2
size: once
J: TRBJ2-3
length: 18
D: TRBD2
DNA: TGTGCCAGCAGCTTAGCGTGGACTAGCGGGGAAAGTACAGATACGCAGTATTTT
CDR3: CASSLAWTSGESTDTQYF

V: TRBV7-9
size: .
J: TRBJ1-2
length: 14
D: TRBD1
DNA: TGTGCCAGCAGGGATGGGACAGTCGGTCAGGGCTACACCTTC
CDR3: CASRDGTVGQGYTF

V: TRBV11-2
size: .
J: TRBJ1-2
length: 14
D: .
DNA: TGTGCCAGCAGCTCGACAGTAAGCGACTATGGCTACACCTTC
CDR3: CASSSTVSDYGYTF

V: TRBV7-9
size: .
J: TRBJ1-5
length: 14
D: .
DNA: TGTGCCAGCAGCCAAGTAGACGCCGGGGAGCCCCAGCATTTT
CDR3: CASSQVDAGEPQHF

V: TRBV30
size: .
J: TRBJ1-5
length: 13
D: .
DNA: TGTGCCTGGAGTAGAGGGTCTGGGCAGCCCCAGCATTTT
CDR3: CAWSRGSGQPQHF

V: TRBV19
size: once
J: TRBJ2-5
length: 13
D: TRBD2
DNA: TGTGCCAGTAGTAAGCGGGGGACTGAGACCCAGTACTTC
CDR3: CASSKRGTETQYF

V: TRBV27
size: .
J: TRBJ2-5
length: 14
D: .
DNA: TGTGCCAGCAGTTTACCGGGACTGCCAGAGACCCAGTACTTC
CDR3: CASSLPGLPETQYF

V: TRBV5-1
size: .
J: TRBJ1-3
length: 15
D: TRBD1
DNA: TGCGCCAGCAGCCGGATGACAGGGGACGGAAACACCATATATTTT
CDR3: CASSRMTGDGNTIYF

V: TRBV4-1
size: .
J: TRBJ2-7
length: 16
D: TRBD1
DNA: TGCGCCAGCAGCCATTCACCCGGGACAGGGAGGGACGAGCAGTACTTC
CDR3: CASSHSPGTGRDEQYF

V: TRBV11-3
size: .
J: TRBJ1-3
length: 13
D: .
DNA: TGTGCCAGCAGCTTAGGTCGTGGAAACACCATATATTTT
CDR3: CASSLGRGNTIYF

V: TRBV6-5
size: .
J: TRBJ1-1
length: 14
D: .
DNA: TGTGCCAGCAGTTACTCTAGGGGGAACACTGAAGCTTTCTTT
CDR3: CASSYSRGNTEAFF

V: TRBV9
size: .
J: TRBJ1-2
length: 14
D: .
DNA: TGTGCCAGCAGCGTCGGCGGGCGGTCTATGGACTACACCTTC
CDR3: CASSVGGRSMDYTF

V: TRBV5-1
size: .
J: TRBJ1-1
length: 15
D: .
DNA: TGCGCCAGCAGCAGCTCAACAGCCCCGAACACTGAAGCTTTCTTT
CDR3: CASSSSTAPNTEAFF

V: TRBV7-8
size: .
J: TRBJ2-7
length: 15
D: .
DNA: TGTGCCAGCACCCCTCGGGAACTTCTAACCTACGAGCAGTACTTC
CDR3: CASTPRELLTYEQYF

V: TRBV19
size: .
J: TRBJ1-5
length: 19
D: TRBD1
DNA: TGTGCCAGTAGTATAGATGGGCCCCGACAGGGGATCGGCAATCAGCCCCAGCATTTT
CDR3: CASSIDGPRQGIGNQPQHF

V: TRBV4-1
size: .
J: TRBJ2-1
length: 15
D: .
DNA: TGCGCCAGCAGCCAAGAGGGGCAGGGTTACAATGAGCAGTTCTTC
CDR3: CASSQEGQGYNEQFF

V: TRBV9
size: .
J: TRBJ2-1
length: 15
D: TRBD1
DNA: TGTGCCAGCAGCGTAGTGGACAGGGGCTTCAATGAGCAGTTCTTC
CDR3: CASSVVDRGFNEQFF

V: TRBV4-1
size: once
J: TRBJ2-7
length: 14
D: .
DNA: TGCGCCAGCAGCCAAATTAACGGGAACTACGAGCAGTACTTC
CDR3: CASSQINGNYEQYF

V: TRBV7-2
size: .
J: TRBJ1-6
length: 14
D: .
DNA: TGTGCCAGCAGCTCGGGACAATTAGGGGCTCCCCTCCACTTT
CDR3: CASSSGQLGAPLHF

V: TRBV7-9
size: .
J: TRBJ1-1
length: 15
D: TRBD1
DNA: TGTGCCAGCAGCTTACCAGGGGGATTGAACACTGAAGCTTTCTTT
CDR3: CASSLPGGLNTEAFF

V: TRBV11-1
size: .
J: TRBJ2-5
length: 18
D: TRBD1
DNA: TGTGCCAGCAGCTTAAAGGGGGTCGCGACAGGGGGCGCGGAGACCCAGTACTTC
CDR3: CASSLKGVATGGAETQYF

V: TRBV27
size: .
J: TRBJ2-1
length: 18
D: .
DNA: TGTGCCAGCAGCGCCGGGACTCCAAGACCAAGCTCCTACAATGAGCAGTTCTTC
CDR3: CASSAGTPRPSSYNEQFF

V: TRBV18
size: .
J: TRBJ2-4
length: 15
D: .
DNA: TGTGCCAGCTCACACTCCCCAGGGGAATGGAACATTCAGTACTTC
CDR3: CASSHSPGEWNIQYF

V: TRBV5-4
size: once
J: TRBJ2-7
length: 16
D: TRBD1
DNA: TGTGCCAGCAGCTCCAAGAAGGACAGGGCCCCCTACGAGCAGTACTTC
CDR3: CASSSKKDRAPYEQYF

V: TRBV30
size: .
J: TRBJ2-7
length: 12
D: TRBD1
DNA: TGTGCCTGGGGACAGGGAGTCTACGAGCAGTACTTC
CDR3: CAWGQGVYEQYF

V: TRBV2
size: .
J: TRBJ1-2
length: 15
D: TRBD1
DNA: TGTGCCAGCAGTAATCGACAGGGACAGGACTATGGCTACACCTTC
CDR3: CASSNRQGQDYGYTF

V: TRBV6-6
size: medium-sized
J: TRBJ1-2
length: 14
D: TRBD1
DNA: TGTGCCAGCAGAGAGATCACAGGGGCTGATGGCTACACCTTC
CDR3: CASREITGADGYTF

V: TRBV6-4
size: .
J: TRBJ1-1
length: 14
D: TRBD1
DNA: TGTGCCAGCAGTCCATGGGACAGGTACACTGAAGCTTTCTTT
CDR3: CASSPWDRYTEAFF